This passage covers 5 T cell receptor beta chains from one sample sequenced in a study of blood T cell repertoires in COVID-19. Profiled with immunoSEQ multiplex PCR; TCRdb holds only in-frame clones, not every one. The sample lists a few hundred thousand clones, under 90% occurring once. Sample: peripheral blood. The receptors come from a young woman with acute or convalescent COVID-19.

The CDR3 DNA is TGTGCCAGCAGCCAAGATCCCGGGACAGGTATCGATGGCTACACCTTC. It codes for CASSQDPGTGIDGYTF. This chain uses TRBV3-1 (or the pseudogene TRBV3-2) with TRBJ1-2; 8 nucleotides match TRBD1. The junction had 9 bases not matched to a gene; V was cut back by 0 bases and J by 6 bases. Germline CDR1 and CDR2: LGHDT and YNNKEL (reference sequence). This CDR3 region has 16 residues.

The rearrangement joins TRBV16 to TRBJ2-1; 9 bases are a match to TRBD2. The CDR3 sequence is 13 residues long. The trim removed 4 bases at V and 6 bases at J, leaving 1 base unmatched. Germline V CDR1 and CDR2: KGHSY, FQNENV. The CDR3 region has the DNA TGTGCCAGCAGCCCGACTAGCGGCAATGAGCAGTTCTTC. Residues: CASSPTSGNEQFF.

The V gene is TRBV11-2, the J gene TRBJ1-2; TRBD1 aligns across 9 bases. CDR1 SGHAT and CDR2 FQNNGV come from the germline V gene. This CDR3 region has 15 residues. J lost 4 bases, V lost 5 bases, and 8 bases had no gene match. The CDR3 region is CASSPIGQGPYGYTF. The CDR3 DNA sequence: TGTGCCAGCAGCCCGATCGGACAGGGGCCCTATGGCTACACCTTC. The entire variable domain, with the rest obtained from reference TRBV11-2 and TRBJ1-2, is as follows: EAGVAQSPRYKIIEKRQSVAFWCNPISGHATLYWYQQILGQGPKLLIQFQNNGVVDDSQLPKDRFSAERLKGVDSTLKIQPAKLEDSAVYLCASSPIGQGPYGYTFGSGTRLTVV.

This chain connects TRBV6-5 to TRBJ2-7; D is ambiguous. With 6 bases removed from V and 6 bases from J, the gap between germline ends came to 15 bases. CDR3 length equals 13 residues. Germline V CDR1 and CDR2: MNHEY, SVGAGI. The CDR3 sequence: CASSHPITGEQYF. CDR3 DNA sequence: TGTGCCAGCAGCCACCCGATTACCGGCGAGCAGTACTTC.

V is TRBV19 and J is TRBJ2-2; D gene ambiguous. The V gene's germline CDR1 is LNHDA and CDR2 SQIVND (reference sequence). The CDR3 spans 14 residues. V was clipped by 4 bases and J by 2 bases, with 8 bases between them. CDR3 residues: CASSRQENTGELFF. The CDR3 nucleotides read TGTGCCAGTAGTAGGCAGGAAAACACCGGGGAGCTGTTTTTT.